The source of this T cell receptor beta chain is a study of T cells in Graves' hyperthyroidism and ophthalmopathy. Uncontrolled infection, other autoimmune disease, pregnancy or lactation excluded patients. RNA transcripts yielded amplified TCR beta CDR3 regions. A first-round RT-PCR of the TCR CDR3 used the HTBI primer set. Using its own MiXCR run on the multiplex PCR reads, TCRdb lists one record per CDR3 protein. In the table there are hundreds of thousands of distinct CDR3 sequences, around 13% of which are singletons. This clonotype was seen ten or more times. The target antigen is unknown. Notes on the study in general: Peripheral blood also featured most of the thyroid clonotypes expanded above 0.001.

The sequence was obtained from a woman aged 45 to 65 with Graves' ophthalmopathy. Material: blood.

Here the CDR3 reads CASSQGQVQETQYF. The CDR3 DNA reads as TGTGCCAGCTCACAGGGACAGGTACAAGAGACCCAGTACTTC. The V gene is TRBV18, the J gene TRBJ2-5; 8 positions match TRBD1. This CDR3 has 14 amino acids. V shed 4 bases and J 2 bases; nucleotides not matched to a gene: 3. Per germline, CDR1 KGHSH and CDR2 LQKENI.